Reported below is one TCR beta chain. Its antigen is unknown. TCRdb reprocessed the 5' RACE reads with MiXCR, giving one entry per CDR3 protein. The sample contains a few hundred thousand distinct CDR3 sequences, around 15% of which appear only once. CDR3 size: 15 residues. Germline V gives CDR1 SNHLY, CDR2 FYNNEI. The V and J ends lost 2 bases and 3 bases respectively, with 13 bases between them. The sample belongs to a study of T-cell memory formation after mild COVID-19. Whole-study context: Among the donors, TCR clusters were largely specific to each donor. Regarding the study as a whole: Mainly in CM and EM were contracting CD4+ clones; CD8+ were in EMRA. Clones contracting over day 15 to 85 were CD4/CD8 balanced, with later expanders leaning CD4+. Several responding clones turned up in pre-infection memory, indicating that cross-reactive memory may have taken part.

The sample comprised PBMCs or a T cell subset sorted from them (not recorded which). V and J are TRBV2 and TRBJ2-5; D is ambiguous. This TCR came from a man in his late teens or twenties who had mild COVID-19 (a few samples of this study predate the infection). Cell type and time point are not known. CDR3 nucleotide sequence: TGTGCCAGCAGTGAACTTATGGGTGGTGAAGAGACCCAGTACTTC. Its translation is CASSELMGGEETQYF.